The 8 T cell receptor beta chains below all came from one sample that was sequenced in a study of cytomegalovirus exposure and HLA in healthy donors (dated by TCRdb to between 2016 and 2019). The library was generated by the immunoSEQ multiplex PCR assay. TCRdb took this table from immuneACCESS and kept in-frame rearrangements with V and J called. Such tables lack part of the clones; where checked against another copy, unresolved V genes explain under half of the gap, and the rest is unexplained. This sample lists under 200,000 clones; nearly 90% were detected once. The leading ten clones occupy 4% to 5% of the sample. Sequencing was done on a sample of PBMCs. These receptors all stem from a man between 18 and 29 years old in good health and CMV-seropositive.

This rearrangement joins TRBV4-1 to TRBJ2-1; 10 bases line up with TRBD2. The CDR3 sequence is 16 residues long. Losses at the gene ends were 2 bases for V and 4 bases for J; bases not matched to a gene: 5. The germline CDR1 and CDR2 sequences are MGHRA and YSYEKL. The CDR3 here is CASSQILAGVYNEQFF. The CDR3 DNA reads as TGCGCCAGCAGCCAAATTCTAGCGGGGGTTTACAATGAGCAGTTCTTC.

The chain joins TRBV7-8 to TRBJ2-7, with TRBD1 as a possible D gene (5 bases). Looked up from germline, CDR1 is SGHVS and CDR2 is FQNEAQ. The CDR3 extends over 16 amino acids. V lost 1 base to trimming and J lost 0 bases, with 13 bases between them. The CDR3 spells CASSLEQQEISYEQYF. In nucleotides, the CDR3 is TGTGCCAGCAGCTTAGAACAACAGGAGATCTCCTACGAGCAGTACTTC.

CDR3 loop: CASSLSGSYEQYF. CDR3 nucleotide sequence: TGTGCCAGCTCCCTAAGCGGTTCCTACGAGCAGTACTTC. J is TRBJ2-7 and V is TRBV18; perhaps TRBD2 as D (5 bases). The CDR3 runs to 13 residues. The germline V gene encodes CDR1 KGHSH and CDR2 LQKENI. The V end was cut by 6 bases, the J end by 1 base, with 10 bases between.

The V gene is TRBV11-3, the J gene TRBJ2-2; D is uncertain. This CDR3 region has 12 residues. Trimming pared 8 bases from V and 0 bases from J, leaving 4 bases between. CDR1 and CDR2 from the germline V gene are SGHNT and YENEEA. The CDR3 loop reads CASAANTGELFF. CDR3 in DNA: TGTGCCAGCGCAGCGAACACCGGGGAGCTGTTTTTT.

CDR3: CASRTGYQPQHF. DNA of the CDR3: TGTGCCAGCAGAACGGGGTATCAGCCCCAGCATTTT. This chain joins TRBV19 and TRBJ1-5; D uncertain. Deletions cut 9 bases from V and 5 bases from J, with 11 bases between. The CDR3 length is 12 residues. CDR1 and CDR2 from the germline V gene are LNHDA and SQIVND (reference sequence).

Here the CDR3 DNA reads TGTGCCAGCAGTCTTGGAGTAGCGGGGCTCAATGAGCAGTTCTTC. Translation: CASSLGVAGLNEQFF. The chain uses TRBV28 and TRBJ2-1; 8 bases agree with TRBD2. Germline CDR1 is MDHEN and CDR2 is SYDVKM. This CDR3 spans 15 amino acids. The junction had 9 bases not matched to a gene; V was cut back by 5 bases and J by 6 bases.

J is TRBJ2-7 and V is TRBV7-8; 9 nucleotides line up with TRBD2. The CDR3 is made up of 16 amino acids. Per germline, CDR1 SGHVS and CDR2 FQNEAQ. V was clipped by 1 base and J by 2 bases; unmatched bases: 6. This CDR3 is CASSLGSSGTAYEQYF. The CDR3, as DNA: TGTGCCAGCAGCTTAGGGTCTAGCGGGACTGCCTACGAGCAGTACTTC.

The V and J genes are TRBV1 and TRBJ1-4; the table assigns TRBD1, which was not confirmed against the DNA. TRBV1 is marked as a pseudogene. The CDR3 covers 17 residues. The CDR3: CTSRTGEPGPTNEKLFF. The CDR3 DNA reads TGCACCAGCAGGACAGGGGAGCCAGGGCCCACTAATGAAAAACTGTTTTTT.